This entry is about one TCR beta chain. No antigen is known for it. This sample was taken from a study of T cell responses to AZD1222 COVID-19 vaccine. General study results and limits: Spike-wide coverage was observed for vaccine-associated CD4 TCRs, with dominant responses at 160-218 and 743-854.

The repertoire was sequenced with immunoSEQ multiplex PCR; TCRdb's copy has only in-frame clones and lacks some. The sample has about 140,000 clones; the top ten hold about 2.2%. The source is an adult in good health. Sequencing was carried out using peripheral blood.

CDR3 sequence reads: CASSRTGAGQPQHF. CDR3 sequence (DNA): TGTGCCAGCAGCCGTACGGGGGCAGGTCAGCCCCAGCATTTT. The V call is TRBV11-2, the J call TRBJ1-5; TRBD1 is a possible D gene (6 bases). The V gene lost 5 bases and the J gene lost 6 bases, with 14 bases spanning the gap. CDR1 is SGHAT and CDR2 is FQNNGV in the germline V gene. This CDR3 has 14 residues. Drawing the rest from reference TRBV11-2 and TRBJ1-5, the complete variable domain is EAGVAQSPRYKIIEKRQSVAFWCNPISGHATLYWYQQILGQGPKLLIQFQNNGVVDDSQLPKDRFSAERLKGVDSTLKIQPAKLEDSAVYLCASSRTGAGQPQHFGDGTRLSIL.